In its sample, the clone carrying this T cell receptor beta chain was seen many times. Antigen specificity is unknown. The data originate from a study of early T cells in non-severe SARS-CoV-2 infection. Study-level background: From unsorted whole blood, bulk RNA was sequenced, and the chains remained unpaired. Findings of the study overall: Database matching using VDJdb favored anti-spike CD8 responses, with private and CD4 specificities left missing.

Trimming removed 2 bases from V and 13 bases from J, with 15 bases in between. CDR3 length: 13 amino acids. Germline CDR1 is KGHSH and CDR2 is LQKENI. Individual cDNA molecules were tagged with unique molecular identifiers. MiXCR was run by TCRdb on the 5' RACE reads, yielding one entry per CDR3 protein. Among roughly 27,000 distinct CDR3 sequences, roughly 5.1% were seen once, and the ten largest hold approximately 11%. Sample: whole blood. The V call is TRBV18, the J call TRBJ2-1, with a tentative D call TRBD1 (5 bases). The TCR was taken from an adult who was a healthcare worker with PCR-confirmed SARS-CoV-2 infection or an uninfected control (not recorded which). The CDR3 loop reads CASSPNADIQQFF. The CDR3 nucleotides read TGTGCCAGCTCACCAAATGCGGACATCCAACAGTTCTTC. Full variable domain (rest looked up from reference TRBV18 and TRBJ2-1): NAGVMQNPRHLVRRRGQEARLRCSPMKGHSHVYWYRQLPEEGLKFMVYLQKENIIDESGMPKERFSAEFPKEGPSILRIQQVVRGDSAAYFCASSPNADIQQFFGPGTRLTVL.